The 14 T cell receptor beta chains in this list originate from one sample, sequenced in a study of T cells after yellow fever vaccination. TCRdb itself ran the 5' RACE reads through MiXCR, one entry per CDR3 protein. The repertoire holds hundreds of thousands of distinct CDR3 sequences, with around 12% as singletons. The sample here was CD4+ T cells sorted from PBMCs, taken 15 days after the yellow fever booster vaccination. These TCRs come from a man aged 18 to 30 who received the YFV17D yellow fever vaccine.

This clonotype has more than one count but fewer than ten. This chain links TRBV7-9 with TRBJ2-3; TRBD2 matches at 12 bases. V was pared by 3 bases and J by 6 bases, with 7 bases of the junction left unmatched. CDR3 length: 16 amino acids. Germline V gene lookup returns CDR1 SEHNR and CDR2 FQNEAQ (reference sequence). CDR3 coding DNA: TGTGCCAGCAGCTTCCTAGCGGGGGGGCCGAGGGATACGCAGTATTTT. Its protein product is CASSFLAGGPRDTQYF.

This clonotype came up many times. The chain employs TRBV11-2 and TRBJ1-2, with 10 positions matching TRBD1. The junction had 2 bases not matched to a gene; V was cut back by 5 bases and J by 2 bases. The CDR3 sequence is 14 residues long. In germline, CDR1 is SGHAT, CDR2 FQNNGV. The CDR3 region is CASSVDRGNYGYTF. CDR3 sequence (DNA): TGTGCCAGCAGCGTGGACAGGGGGAACTATGGCTACACCTTC.

This clonotype was observed a handful of times. The chain carries TRBV7-2 and TRBJ1-3; D might be TRBD1 (5 bases). The CDR3 sequence is 14 residues long. V was clipped by 3 bases and J by 2 bases, with 8 bases between them. The germline CDR1 and CDR2 sequences are SGHTA and FQGNSA. CDR3 in DNA: TGTGCCAGCAGCTTTGGGGGGGCTGGAAACACCATATATTTT. As protein: CASSFGGAGNTIYF.

This chain links TRBV5-1 with TRBJ2-2; TRBD2 might be the D (6 bases). The germline V gene encodes CDR1 SGHRS and CDR2 YFSETQ. The CDR3 totals 15 residues. Trimming shortened V by 0 bases and J by 6 bases, and 12 bases separated the two germline ends. The CDR3 here is CASSLVRRGPGELFF. Written as DNA, the CDR3 is TGCGCCAGCAGCTTGGTCAGGCGGGGCCCCGGGGAGCTGTTTTTT. Using reference TRBV5-1 and TRBJ2-2 for the parts outside the CDR3, the full variable domain is KAGVTQTPRYLIKTRGQQVTLSCSPISGHRSVSWYQQTPGQGLQFLFEYFSETQRNKGNFPGRFSGRQFSNSRSEMNVSTLELGDSALYLCASSLVRRGPGELFFGEGSRLTVL.

This rearrangement joins TRBV7-8 to TRBJ2-2; perhaps TRBD1 as D (5 bases). The CDR3 extends over 18 amino acids. Germline values: CDR1 SGHVS, CDR2 FQNEAQ. V gave up 1 base and J gave up 13 bases, with 28 bases separating them. The CDR3 region is CASSLDRTGPVTPSGLFF. DNA for the CDR3: TGTGCCAGCAGCTTAGATCGTACAGGTCCAGTTACGCCTTCTGGGCTGTTTTTT.

There are many counts of this clonotype. The J gene is TRBJ1-6, the V gene TRBV27; D perhaps matches TRBD1 (5 bases). Looked up from germline, CDR1 is MNHEY and CDR2 is SMNVEV (reference sequence). V was pared by 7 bases and J by 10 bases, with 11 bases between. The CDR3 covers 12 residues. CDR3 coding DNA: TGTGCCAGCAAAGGGGTAGGGTCACCCCTCCACTTT. Translating it yields CASKGVGSPLHF.

This chain links TRBV18 with TRBJ1-1; no reliable D call. V was clipped by 6 bases and J by 4 bases, with 12 bases between them. The V gene's germline CDR1 is KGHSH and CDR2 LQKENI. The CDR3 consists of 13 residues. CDR3 protein: CASSPEKITEAFF. CDR3 bases: TGTGCCAGCTCGCCCGAAAAAATCACTGAAGCTTTCTTT.

This chain's CDR3 is CASSPSGQGSTEAFF. The CDR3 DNA sequence: TGTGCCAGCAGCCCGTCGGGACAGGGCAGCACTGAAGCTTTCTTT. The rearrangement joins TRBV7-2 to TRBJ1-1; 9 nucleotides agree with TRBD1. The CDR3 has 15 amino acids. The V gene's germline CDR1 is SGHTA and CDR2 FQGNSA. Trimming removed 5 bases from V and 4 bases from J; junction bases left unmatched: 8.

This sequence joins TRBV18 and TRBJ1-6; 8 bases align to TRBD1. This CDR3 comprises 18 residues. Trimming at V came to 4 bases and at J to 0 bases, leaving 8 bases not matched to a gene. Germline V gives CDR1 KGHSH, CDR2 LQKENI. The CDR3 reads CASSRATGGDSYNSPLHF. CDR3 nucleotide sequence: TGTGCCAGCTCACGCGCAACAGGGGGAGACTCCTATAATTCACCCCTCCACTTT.

This clonotype has more than one count but fewer than ten. The chain is built from TRBV20-1 and TRBJ2-5; 12 positions agree with TRBD2. Germline CDR1 is DFQATT and CDR2 is SNEGSKA (reference sequence). This CDR3 contains 15 residues. Unmatched junction bases numbered 9, after V lost 5 bases and J lost 5 bases. The CDR3, as DNA: TGCAGTGCTCCACCTAGCGGGGGGGCCTTCGAGACCCAGTACTTC. Translation: CSAPPSGGAFETQYF.

This clonotype occurred a few times. This chain connects TRBV4-3 to TRBJ2-5; possibly TRBD1 or TRBD2 for D (5 bases each). Per the germline V gene, CDR1 is LGHNA and CDR2 is YSLEER. CDR3 length equals 17 residues. Trimming removed 1 base at V and 5 bases at J, with 20 bases between. CDR3 bases: TGCGCCAGCAGCCAAGGGCGCGGGTCCCCAAAGGGGGAGACCCAGTACTTC. Translated, it gives CASSQGRGSPKGETQYF.

This clonotype was picked up a small number of times. The V call is TRBV20-1, the J call TRBJ1-5; D remains ambiguous. This CDR3 comprises 14 residues. Germline CDR1 reads DFQATT; CDR2 reads SNEGSKA (reference sequence). V lost 3 bases and J 3 bases, leaving 12 bases between the germline ends. In DNA, the CDR3 is TGCAGTGCTAGGACTGGACGGGTCAATCAGCCCCAGCATTTT. Residues: CSARTGRVNQPQHF.

This clonotype was observed a handful of times. In DNA, the CDR3 is TGTGCCAGCAGCCTCTTTCCAGAAGAGACCCAGTACTTC. Amino acid sequence: CASSLFPEETQYF. V and J are TRBV7-9 and TRBJ2-5; no definite D call. The CDR3 consists of 13 residues. The V end was cut by 5 bases, the J end by 3 bases, with 10 bases between. Per germline, CDR1 SEHNR and CDR2 FQNEAQ (reference sequence). Drawing the rest from reference TRBV7-9 and TRBJ2-5, the complete variable domain is DTGVSQNPRHKITKRGQNVTFRCDPISEHNRLYWYRQTLGQGPEFLTYFQNEAQLEKSRLLSDRFSAERPKGSFSTLEIQRTEQGDSAMYLCASSLFPEETQYFGPGTRLLVL.

This clonotype was counted only a few times. The chain carries TRBV5-1 and TRBJ2-2, with 14 bases aligning to TRBD2. Germline-derived CDR1 and CDR2 are SGHRS and YFSETQ. The V and J ends lost 4 bases and 6 bases, in that order; junction bases with no gene match: 5. The CDR3 runs 16 residues. This chain's CDR3 is CASSMTSGGAAGELFF. The CDR3 DNA sequence: TGCGCCAGCAGCATGACTAGCGGGGGGGCAGCCGGGGAGCTGTTTTTT.